This T cell receptor (beta chain) is drawn from a study of cytomegalovirus exposure and HLA in healthy donors (dated by TCRdb to about 2017). About the full investigation: According to an earlier analysis of a few hundred of the donors, 150 million to 200 million T cells yielded 90 million to 130 million unique TCR beta sequences and roughly 280 Gb of sequence data. An early release covering just under 650 HLA-typed donors comprised roughly 300 gigabases of sequencing data and approximately 85 million unique TCR sequences. The genetic ancestry cluster associated with self-reported Caucasian donors included 81% of the 300 to 450 genotyped donors. The study aimed to test whether signatures of past pathogen exposure could be identified by cataloging public T cell receptors. The study used immunosequencing to profile the T cell repertoires of around 600 subjects and linked those repertoires to cytomegalovirus serostatus. A separate validation cohort of roughly 130 different subjects was used in addition to the approximately 700-subject first cohort. The study combined high-throughput TCR immunosequencing, statistical association of individual TCRs with disease status, and machine learning to predict cytomegalovirus infection status. A later analysis re-analyzed previously published TCR beta repertoires from about 600 donors and added high-resolution HLA genotyping to study TCR occurrence patterns. In the later analysis, no new phenotypic data were used to find candidate immune exposures; instead, reliance was placed on TCR beta sequences and their occurrence across donors. An earlier analysis of several hundred of the donors applied high-throughput TCR beta sequencing to assess whether each TCR beta V gene segment acted as functional or pseudogenic. Donor age, sex, ethnicity and CMV serostatus were compiled alongside the repertoire data. A later genetic analysis took genome-wide SNP genotypes for about three fifths of the 666 donors and used that subset as a discovery cohort. All discovery cohort repertoires had been generated using a single sequencing platform. HLA typing included class I and class II loci at four-digit resolution. The number of donors typed differed by locus, with 629-630 for A, B, C, DRB1 and DQB1, around 520 for DQA1, 600 to 610 for DPA1, and roughly 450 for DPB1. Roughly five DR-DQ haplotypes were handled as single units for association and clustering because linkage in the cohort was strong. Across around 400 genotyped donors of the cohort, an average of approximately 220,000 unique TCR beta nucleotide sequences per donor were sequenced, and 15% to 20% of those sequences were non-productive. What the study reported, not specific to this receptor: The classifier was reported to diagnose cytomegalovirus status with high specificity and sensitivity in both the original cohort and the validation cohort. About 15 rarely observed V segments, including chromosome 9 orphons, were excluded from the earlier analysis of about 610 of the donors because counts were too low. V-gene and J-gene trimming of TCR beta chains was associated with a missense DCLRE1C variant in a later genetic analysis, and the association was replicated in an independent cohort. Strong co-occurrence of HLA alleles, especially DR and DQ, made assigning TCR associations to individual alleles difficult. In the study, around 150 TCR beta chains were listed as associated with cytomegalovirus. Across donors, most TCR sequences were observed very rarely, whereas some public TCRs were present in many individuals. Because HLA typing was unavailable for some donors at each locus, only the typed subset was used in association tests. Several of the top co-occurrence clusters appeared to be linked to parvovirus B19, influenza, CMV and Epstein-Barr virus, according to a later analysis. A cluster of highly shared sequence variants was judged likely to be a technical artifact of the sequencing pipeline. In a later genetic analysis, fewer N-insertions in productive TCRs were reported among donors in an Asian-associated ancestry cluster than the approximately 710-donor mean. Roughly uniform sequencing depth across donors was assumed in presence/absence analyses, although this assumption may not hold. For the cohort, immune exposure information was limited to CMV serostatus. In a later analysis, the rate of TCR association differed among HLA loci, with DRB1 alleles having the most associated TCRs and HLA-C alleles having the fewest. The cohort was sequenced for TCR beta chains only, and without alpha or paired-chain data the features that could be detected were limited. The 87-base-pair reads could not distinguish some IMGT-functional V segments, including TRBV6-2 and TRBV6-3, so those segments were excluded. According to a later analysis, most CMV-associated TCR beta chains appeared to be HLA-restricted, and the HLA associations seemed to be driven largely by CMV exposure. Correlated functional status among segregating V segments might reflect linkage disequilibrium, but an unknown experimental factor could not be ruled out. The authors suggested that the approach could potentially be generalized to other disease states and immunological phenotypes. In an earlier analysis of about 600 of the donors, most TCR beta V segments appeared in productive rearrangements about 87% or about 30% of the time, broadly matching IMGT annotations. A few of the identified cytomegalovirus-associated TCR beta chains were confirmed in vitro to be specific for cytomegalovirus antigens. In a later analysis, around 17,000 TCR beta sequences were associated with specific HLA alleles at a false discovery rate of 0.05. A further reported finding was that TCR beta sequences accurately predicted the HLA-A and HLA-B alleles for most subjects in the first cohort. Compared with equally common non-associated chains, HLA-associated TCR beta chains in a later analysis were more clonally expanded and had lower generation probabilities.

The CDR3 runs 14 residues from the cysteine to the phenylalanine. Only the CDR3 region is kept as DNA, spanning 42 bases read in frame from base 1. Trimming costs V 6 bases and J 10 bases, and their ends lie 18 bases apart. The germline V gene (reference sequence) specifies LNHDA as CDR1 and SQIVND as CDR2. The cohort was made up of 500 to 850 healthy bone marrow donors. At the time of sampling, every cohort member was nominally healthy, though immune exposures that went unrecorded were likely present. The donor was CMV seropositive and was included in the group of some 290 seropositive cohort members. Every donor gave a peripheral blood sample, and the peripheral blood mononuclear cells from that sample were used for TCR beta sequencing. Genomic DNA was extracted from the blood cell samples with the Qiagen DNeasy Blood Extraction Kit. Libraries were constructed by the immunoSEQ multiplex PCR assay. For the multiplex PCR, a mixture combining 60 forward primers for TCR Vbeta segments and 13 reverse primers for TCR Jbeta segments was used. Amplification of the CDR3 region of rearranged TCR beta genes was performed with a multiplex PCR assay on genomic DNA. Amplified TCR beta libraries were sequenced as 87-base-pair reads on the Illumina HiSeq System. As for how the authors treated the data: A later analysis counted tens of millions of unique TCR beta chains across the 650 to 800 repertoires, and some 11 million of these chains were shared by at least two donors. Raw reads were error-corrected and collapsed into unique sequences by a nearest-neighbor algorithm in which closely related sequences were merged to remove PCR and sequencing errors. CDR3 sequences were aligned to IMGT reference sequences to assign V, D and J gene segments. For a sequence to be retained, a match of at least six nucleotides was required to both a V gene segment and a J gene segment. A rearrangement was called productive if the CDR3 had no stop codons and remained in frame with V and J, and every other rearrangement was called non-productive. Following IMGT convention, CDR3 was defined as the stretch from the second conserved V-encoded cysteine to the conserved J-encoded phenylalanine. The earlier analysis of about 590 of the donors excluded sequences that lacked an unambiguous match to a single V gene segment. In an earlier analysis of approximately 590 of the donors, V segments were called functional above 56.7% productive rearrangements and were called segregating when the between-donor standard deviation exceeded 5%. A statistical classification framework was built to diagnose cytomegalovirus status from the catalog of TCR beta chain sequences. V and J gene assignment, in a later analysis, came from comparing TCR nucleotide sequences with IMGT/GENE-DB human TR gene sequences. Using the TCRdist pipeline, a later analysis assigned CDR3 sequences along with most-parsimonious VDJ recombination scenarios. A later analysis defined each TCR beta chain by its CDR3 amino acid sequence plus V-gene family, and excluded reads lacking a unique V-gene family. As a way to deal with suspected cross-contamination and a sequencing artifact, a later analysis dropped 450 to 600 nucleotide sequences that were highly shared and had low generation probability. In a later analysis, a clonal expansion index for each public chain was calculated from normalized within-repertoire ranks of inferred template counts. In a later analysis, generation probabilities were computed with a VDJ recombination model fitted to out-of-frame rearrangements, and the resulting probabilities were checked against IGoR. A later analysis scored TCR-TCR, TCR-HLA and TCR-CMV co-occurrence with hypergeometric tests, applying a repertoire-size bias correction to TCR pairs. A later analysis estimated false discovery rates by permuting HLA or CMV assignments 20 times. In a later analysis, co-occurring TCRs were grouped using DBSCAN, and TCRdist sequence similarity was added for clustering within HLA-allele-positive subsets. Repertoires with fewer than 30,000 or more than 120,000 public chains were left out of co-occurrence clustering, as were roughly five repertoires with anomalous nucleotide sharing. As stored in TCRdb, this immuneACCESS dataset retains in-frame rearrangements with V and J assigned. A fraction of the clones does not appear; measured against another copy, unresolved V genes explain less than half of the discrepancy, and the remainder lacks a known reason. D and trimming were read from the DNA, whereas the V and J calls and clone size are those reported in that table. Within this sample are roughly 120,000 clones, with more than 65% of them counted one time only. About 3% of the sample goes to the ten largest clones.

About this clone itself: Its specific antigen is unknown. No clone much larger than this one lies a single base away; base qualities are absent.

The receptor comes from a woman between 18 and 29 years old in good health and CMV-seropositive. Sequencing input: PBMCs. The rearranged segments are TRBV19 and TRBJ1-4, and TRBD1 may be the D gene, going by 5 matching bases. The DNA is as follows: TGTGCCAGTAGCCAACCGGGAGAGCAGGGAAAACTGTTTTTT. It is translated as CASSQPGEQGKLFF.